This TCR beta chain was documented in a study of T-cell memory formation after mild COVID-19 (dated by TCRdb to 2020 to 2023). Some background on the complete study: TCR sequence clusters from the two donors were found to be largely donor specific. In a couple of donors, T-cell clones that expanded and contracted after mild COVID-19 were tracked by sequencing TCRalpha and TCRbeta repertoires over time. The cohort was made up of two young adult volunteers, one female and one male, who were previously healthy.

Ficoll-Paque density gradient centrifugation was used to isolate PBMCs. General study outcomes and caveats: Some responding clones were detected in pre-infection memory, suggesting pre-existing cross-reactive memory T cells joined the SARS-CoV-2 response. Clones that contracted from day 15 to 85 showed balanced CD4/CD8 phenotypes, whereas a second wave of clones that expanded from day 15 to 37 leaned towards CD4+. Contracting CD4+ clones were found mainly in CM and EM memory subsets, while CD8+ clones were enriched in EMRA. The second-wave clones that peaked on day 37 were not confirmed to be SARS-CoV-2 specific. The study included only a couple of mild cases, and larger cohorts that include severe cases with pre-infection samples were judged to be necessary.

This clonotype was detected only a few times. The antigen this receptor binds is unknown. Base-call qualities are not available, and no considerably larger clone is one nucleotide away. TCRdb shows the sequencer as Illumina NovaSeq 6000. Using 5'RACE with constant-segment primers, TCRalpha and TCRbeta cDNA libraries were constructed, with sample barcodes and unique molecular identifiers added in the process. Trizol reagent was used to extract RNA from every sample. Library amplification was performed in two PCR steps, and a second sample barcode and Illumina TruSeq adapters were introduced in the second step. The libraries were sequenced on an Illumina NovaSeq using 2 x 150 bp paired-end reads. In the source study's methods: The reads were demultiplexed and collapsed into UMI-guided consensus sequences using migec v1.2.7. With mixcr v2.1.11, UMI consensuses were aligned to TRA and TRB V and J templates and assembled into clonotypes. A clonotype was counted as expanded or contracted only when both edgeR and NoisET called the clonotype significant, with the noise models trained on biological replicates. For edgeR calls, the cutoffs were a false discovery rate-adjusted p below 0.01 and a log2 fold-change threshold of 1. As an exploratory analysis of dynamics, max-normalized trajectories of the 1000 most abundant clonotypes were examined with PCA combined with hierarchical clustering. Each responding clone was given a CD4 or CD8 phenotype based on the CD4+ and CD8+ repertoires, which had been sequenced separately. In-frame beta chains were kept once TCRdb had trimmed the public reads at Q25 with fastp and called clones with MiXCR. Identical CDR3 proteins give one entry, which carries the most common genes and DNA. V and J calls and clone size were set by TCRdb, not the authors. This sample is represented by around 530,000 distinct CDR3 sequences; about 20% of them were singletons. The ten top clones hold about 8.4% of the sample.

The receptor was isolated from an adult woman who had mild COVID-19 (a few samples of this study predate the infection). The sample titles of this study are shuffled in the database, so cell type and time point are left out; the donor was told from shared clones. Sequencing used PBMCs or a T cell subset sorted from them (not recorded which).

The CDR3 region: CASSPYRQGNSPLHF. The DNA sequence is as follows: TGTGCCAGCAGCCCATACAGACAGGGTAATTCACCCCTCCACTTT. Recombination joined TRBV7-6 with TRBJ1-6; TRBD1 aligns with 7 central bases. Per the germline V gene, SGHVS is the CDR1 and FNYEAQ is the CDR2. Reading from cysteine to phenylalanine, the CDR3 counts 15 amino acids. Left in the record is the CDR3 DNA by itself, 45 bases read in frame from the first base. The germline V and J ends show losses of 5 bases and 6 bases respectively, and no gene match explains 7 bases of the junction.